This T cell receptor beta chain was identified in a study of Ad26.COV2.S vaccination and SARS-CoV-2 variants (dated by TCRdb to the early 2020s). General notes on the study: TCRbeta repertoire sequencing was used to assess the specificity and breadth of SARS-CoV-2-reactive T cell receptors after Ad26.COV2.S vaccination. The TCR-sequenced set comprised about 32 samples: about 19 Ad26.COV2.S vaccine recipients, 5 placebo recipients and 8 SARS-CoV-2 convalescent individuals. Results the study describes overall, beyond this receptor: According to the authors, total T cell responses may have been underestimated by the TCR breadth and depth analyses. Spike-specific TCR breadth was higher in Ad26.COV2.S recipients than in placebo recipients (P = 0.0014). Comparable non-spike TCR breadth was observed between vaccine and placebo recipients, consistent with only spike being contained in the vaccine. Substantial breadth of spike-specific CD8+ and CD4+ T cell responses was reported after vaccination.

The immunoSEQ Assay was the method used to sequence TCRbeta CDR3 regions. After extraction, genomic DNA underwent amplification by bias-controlled multiplex PCR, followed by high-throughput sequencing. As for the original processing: To quantify the absolute abundance of every unique TCRbeta CDR3 region, sequences were collapsed and filtered. Usable DNA was measured by amplifying reference genes present in all nucleated cells, and TCRbeta template counts were normalized to that usable DNA to estimate T cell fraction. Repertoire TCRs were annotated as SARS-CoV-2-specific when V gene, CDR3 amino acid sequence and J gene were exactly matched to a known reactive TCR set. MIRA supplied the reference SARS-CoV-2 TCR set, which was filtered for enrichment in COVID-19-positive ImmuneCODE repertoires so that public or cross-reactive TCRs were removed. Using the MIRA antigens, annotated TCRs were further analysed by specific ORF or by position within an ORF. Breadth was defined as the number of annotated unique rearrangements divided by the total number of unique productive rearrangements, and depth was defined as the summed frequency of the annotated unique rearrangements. Two-sided Wilcoxon rank-sum tests were used to compare TCR breadth between groups. The source is immuneACCESS, and TCRdb retained only in-frame sequences with V and J called. Part of the clones is not carried over; for the studies checked, unresolved V genes explain less than half of this, and the remainder is unexplained. V, J and clone size were drawn from that table, and D and trimming were deduced from the DNA. The sample has approximately 150,000 clones on record, 86% of them singletons. 5% of the sample belongs to the ten largest clones.

V and J are truncated by 3 bases and 6 bases respectively, leaving an intervening sequence of 17 bases. CDR1 GTSNPN and CDR2 SVGIG are derived from the germline V gene (reference sequence). The CDR3, cysteine through phenylalanine, is 14 amino acids long. The kept DNA is CDR3 alone, 42 bases in frame from the first base. As regards this clone: Its antigen target is currently unknown. Base qualities are not provided; no much larger clone lies one nucleotide away.

What this sample's time point label stands for: individuals recovered from natural SARS-CoV-2 infection. The sample was peripheral blood, taken after recovery from COVID-19. The chain is encoded by TRBV30 joined to TRBJ1-2; TRBD1 could be the D gene, as 6 bases match. The receptor comes from a human donor who had recovered from COVID-19. The DNA sequence is as follows: TGTGCCTGGAGCCGGCGGGGGGCAGGAGATGGCTACACCTTC. Its translation reads: CAWSRRGAGDGYTF.